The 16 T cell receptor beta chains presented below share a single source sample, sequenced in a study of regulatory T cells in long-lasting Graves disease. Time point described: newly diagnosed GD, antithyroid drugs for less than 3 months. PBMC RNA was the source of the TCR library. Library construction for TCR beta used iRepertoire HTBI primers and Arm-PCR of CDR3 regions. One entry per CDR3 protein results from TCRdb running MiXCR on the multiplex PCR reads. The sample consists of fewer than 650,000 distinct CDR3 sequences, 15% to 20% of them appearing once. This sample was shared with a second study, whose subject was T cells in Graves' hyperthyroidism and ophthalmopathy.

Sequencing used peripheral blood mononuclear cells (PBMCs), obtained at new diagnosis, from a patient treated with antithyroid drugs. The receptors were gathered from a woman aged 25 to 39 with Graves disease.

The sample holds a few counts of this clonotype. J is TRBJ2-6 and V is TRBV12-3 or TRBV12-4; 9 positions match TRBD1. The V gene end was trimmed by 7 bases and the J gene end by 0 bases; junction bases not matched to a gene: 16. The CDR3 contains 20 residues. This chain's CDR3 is CASTTKGPDRGPSGANVLTF. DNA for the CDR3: TGTGCCAGCACCACTAAGGGCCCGGACAGGGGCCCCTCTGGGGCCAACGTCCTGACTTTC.

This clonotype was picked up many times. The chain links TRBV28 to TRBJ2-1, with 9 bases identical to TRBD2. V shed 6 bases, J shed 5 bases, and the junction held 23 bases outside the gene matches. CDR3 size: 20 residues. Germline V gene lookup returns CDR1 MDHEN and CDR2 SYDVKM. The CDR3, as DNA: TGTGCCAGCAGACGAGTGGGGAGGGTTATTAGCGGGAGTGGAAACAATGAGCAGTTCTTC. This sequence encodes CASRRVGRVISGSGNNEQFF.

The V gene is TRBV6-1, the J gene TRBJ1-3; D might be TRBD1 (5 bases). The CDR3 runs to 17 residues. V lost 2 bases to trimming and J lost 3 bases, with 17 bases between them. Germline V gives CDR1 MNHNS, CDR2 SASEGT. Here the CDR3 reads CASSERIGGASGNTIYF. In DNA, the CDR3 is TGTGCCAGCAGTGAACGGATTGGAGGGGCTAGTGGAAACACCATATATTTT.

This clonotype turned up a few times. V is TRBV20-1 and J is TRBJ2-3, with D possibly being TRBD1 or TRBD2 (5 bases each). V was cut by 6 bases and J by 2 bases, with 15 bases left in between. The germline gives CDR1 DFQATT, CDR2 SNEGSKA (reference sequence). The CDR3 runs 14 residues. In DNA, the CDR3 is TGCAGTGCCCCAGGGACGTGGGCCACAGATACGCAGTATTTT. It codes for CSAPGTWATDTQYF.

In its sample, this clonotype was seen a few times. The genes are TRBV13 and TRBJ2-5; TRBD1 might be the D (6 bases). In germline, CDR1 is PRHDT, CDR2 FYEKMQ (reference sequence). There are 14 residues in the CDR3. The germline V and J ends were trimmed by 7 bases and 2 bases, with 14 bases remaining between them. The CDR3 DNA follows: TGTGCCAGCACCCTACAGGGTTTTCAAGAGACCCAGTACTTC. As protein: CASTLQGFQETQYF. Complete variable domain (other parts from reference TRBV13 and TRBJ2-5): AAGVIQSPRHLIKEKRETATLKCYPIPRHDTVYWYQQGPGQDPQFLISFYEKMQSDKGSIPDRFSAQQFSDYHSELNMSSLELGDSALYFCASTLQGFQETQYFGPGTRLLVL.

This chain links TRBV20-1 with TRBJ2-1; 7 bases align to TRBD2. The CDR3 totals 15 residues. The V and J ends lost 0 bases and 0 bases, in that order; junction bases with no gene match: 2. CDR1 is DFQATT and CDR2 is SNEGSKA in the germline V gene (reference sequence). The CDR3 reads CSAREGGFSYNEQFF. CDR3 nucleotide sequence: TGCAGTGCTAGAGAGGGGGGGTTCTCCTACAATGAGCAGTTCTTC.

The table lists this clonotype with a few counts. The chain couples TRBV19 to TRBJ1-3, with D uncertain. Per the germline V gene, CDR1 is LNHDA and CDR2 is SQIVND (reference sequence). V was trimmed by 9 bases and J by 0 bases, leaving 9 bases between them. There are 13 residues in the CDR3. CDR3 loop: CASKPDSGNTIYF. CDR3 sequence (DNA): TGTGCCAGCAAACCGGACTCTGGAAACACCATATATTTT.

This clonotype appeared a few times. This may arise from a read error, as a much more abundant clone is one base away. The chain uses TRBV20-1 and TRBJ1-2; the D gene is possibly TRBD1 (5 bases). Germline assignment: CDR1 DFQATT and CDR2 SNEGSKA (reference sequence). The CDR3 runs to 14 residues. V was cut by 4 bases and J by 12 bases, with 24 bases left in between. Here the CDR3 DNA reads TGCAGTGCTAATCCGCCGGTGGGAGTGAGGGGCCACACCTTC. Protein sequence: CSANPPVGVRGHTF.

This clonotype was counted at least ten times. The CDR3 here is CASSSSGHDGTEAFF. CDR3 DNA sequence: TGTGCCAGCAGCTCCTCAGGACATGATGGCACTGAAGCTTTCTTT. This sequence joins TRBV7-2 and TRBJ1-1; weak D call: TRBD1 (5 bases). In germline, CDR1 is SGHTA, CDR2 FQGNSA. The CDR3 contains 15 residues. V gave up 4 bases and J gave up 4 bases, with 16 bases separating them. Combining the CDR3 with reference TRBV7-2 and TRBJ1-1 gives the whole variable domain GAGVSQSPSNKVTEKGKDVELRCDPISGHTALYWYRQSLGQGLEFLIYFQGNSAPDKSGLPSDRFSAERTGGSVSTLTIQRTQQEDSAVYLCASSSSGHDGTEAFFGQGTRLTVV.

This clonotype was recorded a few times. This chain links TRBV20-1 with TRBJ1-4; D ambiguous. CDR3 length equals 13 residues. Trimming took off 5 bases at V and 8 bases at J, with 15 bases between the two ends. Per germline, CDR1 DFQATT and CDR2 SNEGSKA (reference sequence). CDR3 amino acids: CSAPEGRKEKLFF. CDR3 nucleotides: TGCAGTGCTCCCGAAGGGCGAAAGGAAAAACTGTTTTTT.

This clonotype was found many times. Written as DNA, the CDR3 is TGTGCCAGCAGCTATAGCGGGAGAATCATCAATGAGCAGTTCTTC. The encoded protein is CASSYSGRIINEQFF. The rearrangement joins TRBV28 to TRBJ2-1; 9 nucleotides line up with TRBD2. Trimming removed 6 bases from V and 6 bases from J; junction bases left unmatched: 9. The CDR3 consists of 15 residues. Germline V lookup: CDR1 MDHEN, CDR2 SYDVKM.

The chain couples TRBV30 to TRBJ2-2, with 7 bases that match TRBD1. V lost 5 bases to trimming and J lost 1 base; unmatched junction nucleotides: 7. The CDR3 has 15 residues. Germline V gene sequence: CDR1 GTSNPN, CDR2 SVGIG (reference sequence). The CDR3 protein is CAWEDRDRNTGELFF. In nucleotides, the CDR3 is TGTGCCTGGGAGGACCGGGACAGGAACACCGGGGAGCTGTTTTTT.

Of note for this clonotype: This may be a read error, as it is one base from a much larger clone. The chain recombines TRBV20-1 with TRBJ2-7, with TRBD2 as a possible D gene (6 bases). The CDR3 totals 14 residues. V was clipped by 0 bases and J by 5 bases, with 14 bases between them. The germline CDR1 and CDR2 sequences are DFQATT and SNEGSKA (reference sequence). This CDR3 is CSARDRLVTNEQYF. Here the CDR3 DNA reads TGCAGTGCTAGAGACAGACTAGTCACCAACGAGCAGTACTTC.

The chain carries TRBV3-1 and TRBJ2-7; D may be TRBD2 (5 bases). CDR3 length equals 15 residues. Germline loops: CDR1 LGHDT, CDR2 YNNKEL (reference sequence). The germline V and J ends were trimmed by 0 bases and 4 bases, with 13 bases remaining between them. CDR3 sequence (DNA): TGTGCCAGCAGCCAAGATCGGGGTTCTTCTTACGAGCAGTACTTC. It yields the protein CASSQDRGSSYEQYF.

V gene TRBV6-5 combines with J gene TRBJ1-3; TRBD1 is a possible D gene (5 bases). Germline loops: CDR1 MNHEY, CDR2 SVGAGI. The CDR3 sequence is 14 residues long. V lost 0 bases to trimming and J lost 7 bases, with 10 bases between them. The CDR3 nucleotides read TGTGCCAGCAGTTACTCGACCAGGGCGAACACCATATATTTT. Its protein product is CASSYSTRANTIYF.

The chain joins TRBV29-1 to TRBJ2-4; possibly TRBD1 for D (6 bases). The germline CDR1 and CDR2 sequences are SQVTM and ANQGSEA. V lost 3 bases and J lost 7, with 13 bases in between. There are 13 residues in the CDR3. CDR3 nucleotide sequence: TGCAGCGTTGATTTGTCAGGGGATAACATTCAGTACTTC. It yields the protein CSVDLSGDNIQYF.